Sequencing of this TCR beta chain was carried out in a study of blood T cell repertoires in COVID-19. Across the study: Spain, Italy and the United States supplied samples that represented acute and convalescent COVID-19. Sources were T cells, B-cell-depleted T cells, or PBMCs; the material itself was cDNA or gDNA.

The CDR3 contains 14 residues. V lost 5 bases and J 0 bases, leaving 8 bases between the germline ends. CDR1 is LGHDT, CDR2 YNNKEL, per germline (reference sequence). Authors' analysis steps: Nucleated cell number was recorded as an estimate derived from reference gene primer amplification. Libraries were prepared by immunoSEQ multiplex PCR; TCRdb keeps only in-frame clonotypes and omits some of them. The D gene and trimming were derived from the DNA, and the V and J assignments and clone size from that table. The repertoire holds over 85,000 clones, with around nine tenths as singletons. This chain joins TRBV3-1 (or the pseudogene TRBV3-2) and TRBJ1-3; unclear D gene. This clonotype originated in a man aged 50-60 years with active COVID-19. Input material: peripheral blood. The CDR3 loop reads CASSVSVSGNTIYF. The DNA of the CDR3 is TGTGCCAGCAGCGTGAGTGTCTCTGGAAACACCATATATTTT.